The 30 T cell receptor beta chains in this list originate from one sample, sequenced in a study of regulatory T cells in long-lasting Graves disease. In building TCR beta libraries, iRepertoire HTBI primers were used together with Arm-PCR of CDR3 regions. TCRdb called the multiplex PCR reads again in MiXCR, with one record for every CDR3 protein. The data hold roughly 500,000 distinct CDR3 sequences, with less than 15% observed a single time. Specified time point: newly diagnosed GD, antithyroid drugs for less than 3 months. The TCR library used RNA extracted from PBMCs. The same specimen was also included in a second study, on T cells in Graves' hyperthyroidism and ophthalmopathy.

Specimen: peripheral blood mononuclear cells (PBMCs), collected at new diagnosis, from a patient treated with antithyroid drugs. Receptors were obtained from a woman in her forties or fifties with Graves disease.

This clonotype was seen at least ten times. CDR3 protein: CASRPGQPNQPQHF. CDR3 DNA sequence: TGTGCCAGCCGGCCGGGACAGCCCAATCAGCCCCAGCATTTT. The chain employs TRBV28 and TRBJ1-5, with 7 bases fitting TRBD1. The CDR3 is 14 residues long. The germline V gene encodes CDR1 MDHEN and CDR2 SYDVKM. V trimming: 8 bases; J trimming: 3 bases; junction bases outside the gene matches: 7. The full variable domain, its missing parts supplied by reference TRBV28 and TRBJ1-5, is DVKVTQSSRYLVKRTGEKVFLECVQDMDHENMFWYRQDPGLGLRLIYFSYDVKMKEKGDIPEGYSVSREKKERFSLILESASTNQTSMYLCASRPGQPNQPQHFGDGTRLSIL.

This clonotype has at least ten counts. This chain uses TRBV6-5 with TRBJ2-7; weak D call: TRBD1 (6 bases). The CDR3 is 15 amino acids. CDR1 and CDR2 (germline): MNHEY, SVGAGI. V shed 6 bases and J shed 3 bases, with 18 bases lying between them. The chain's CDR3 is CASRYRDTDRYEQYF. For the CDR3, the DNA is TGTGCCAGCAGGTACCGGGACACTGACCGCTACGAGCAGTACTTC.

In its sample, this clonotype was seen a few times. The chain employs TRBV3-1 and TRBJ2-7, with 7 bases matching TRBD1. This CDR3 is built from 13 residues. J was trimmed by 4 bases and V by 8 bases; bases with no gene match: 8. Germline-derived CDR1 and CDR2 are LGHDT and YNNKEL (reference sequence). The CDR3 sequence is CASGDSLFYEQYF. The CDR3 DNA sequence: TGTGCCAGCGGGGACAGTCTCTTTTACGAGCAGTACTTC.

This clonotype was seen ten or more times. The junction departs from germline at one end; a sequencing error may be responsible. V gene TRBV3-1 combines with J gene TRBJ2-7; possible D gene TRBD2, 6 bases. CDR1 is LGHDT, CDR2 YNNKEL, per germline (reference sequence). This CDR3 comprises 12 residues. The CDR3 sequence: CASGQEGYEQYF. The CDR3 DNA reads as TGTGCCAGCGGCCAGGAGGGTTACGAGCAGTACTTC.

This clonotype occurred many times. The chain recombines TRBV12-3 or TRBV12-4 with TRBJ2-4; 12 bases map to TRBD2. This CDR3 region has 18 residues. J lost 0 bases, V lost 5 bases, and 8 bases had no gene match. CDR3: CASSPPKLAGGAKNIQYF. In nucleotides, the CDR3 is TGTGCCAGCAGTCCCCCTAAACTAGCGGGAGGAGCCAAAAACATTCAGTACTTC.

This clonotype was seen at least ten times. The CDR3 is CASSSSFDSYNQPQHF. The DNA of the CDR3 is TGTGCCAGCAGCTCAAGTTTCGACAGCTACAATCAGCCCCAGCATTTT. This sequence joins TRBV7-8 and TRBJ1-5, with TRBD1 as a possible D gene (5 bases). Trimming took 4 bases from V and 3 from J, leaving 16 bases between them. This CDR3 has 16 residues. Germline V lookup: CDR1 SGHVS, CDR2 FQNEAQ.

This clonotype was seen many times. The V gene is TRBV30, the J gene TRBJ2-7, with 10 bases fitting TRBD1. V lost 5 bases to trimming and J lost 2 bases; unmatched junction nucleotides: 6. The CDR3 sequence is 14 residues long. CDR1 is GTSNPN and CDR2 is SVGIG in the germline V gene (reference sequence). The chain's CDR3 is CAWRWTGGTYEQYF. Written as DNA, the CDR3 is TGTGCCTGGCGATGGACAGGGGGTACCTACGAGCAGTACTTC.

This clonotype was recorded many times. This rearrangement joins TRBV6-1 to TRBJ2-5; D gene uncertain. Germline V lookup: CDR1 MNHNS, CDR2 SASEGT. This CDR3 contains 13 residues. The V gene lost 1 base and the J gene lost 2 bases, with 5 bases spanning the gap. CDR3 region: CASSEGGQETQYF. The CDR3 DNA reads TGTGCCAGCAGTGAAGGGGGACAAGAGACCCAGTACTTC.

This clonotype was seen a handful of times. This chain uses TRBV6-1 with TRBJ1-2, with TRBD1 matching 8 bases. The V gene's germline CDR1 is MNHNS and CDR2 SASEGT. This CDR3 comprises 15 residues. The V segment lost 6 bases and the J segment 3 bases; nucleotides outside the gene matches: 9. CDR3 sequence (DNA): TGTGCCAGCAGAAAGGACAGGGAGGAGGACTATGGCTACACCTTC. This sequence encodes CASRKDREEDYGYTF.

The rearrangement joins TRBV4-1 to TRBJ1-4; TRBD1 matches 8 bases. Trimming at V came to 8 bases and at J to 0 bases, leaving 5 bases not matched to a gene. The CDR3 is 15 amino acids. Germline CDR1 MGHRA, CDR2 YSYEKL. CDR3 nucleotides: TGCGCCAGCGAGGGACAGGACGCAACTAATGAAAAACTGTTTTTT. Its protein is CASEGQDATNEKLFF.

This clonotype was recorded at least ten times. The chain joins TRBV3-1 to TRBJ1-2, with 7 bases fitting TRBD1. The germline V gene has CDR1 LGHDT and CDR2 YNNKEL (reference sequence). The length of the CDR3 is 14 residues. V gave up 0 bases and J gave up 6 bases; unmatched junction bases: 4. Written as DNA, the CDR3 is TGTGCCAGCAGCCAAGAAGACAGGGAGCATGGCTACACCTTC. Amino acids: CASSQEDREHGYTF.

The chain joins TRBV7-9 to TRBJ2-5, with D possibly being TRBD1 (5 bases). Germline V gives CDR1 SEHNR, CDR2 FQNEAQ (reference sequence). V dropped 5 bases and J dropped 2 bases, with 12 bases sitting between them. This CDR3 is 14 amino acids long. The CDR3 region has the DNA TGTGCCAGCAGCCCCCAGACAGCTCAAGAGACCCAGTACTTC. This gives the protein CASSPQTAQETQYF.

With regard to this clonotype: A much larger clone differs by one base, so this may be a read error. The chain uses TRBV28 and TRBJ2-3, with 12 bases aligning to TRBD2. Germline V lookup: CDR1 MDHEN, CDR2 SYDVKM. CDR3 size: 18 residues. CDR3 sequence: CVSSVGIRLAGETDTQYF. The CDR3 nucleotides are TGTGTCAGCAGCGTCGGGATTAGACTAGCGGGAGAGACAGATACGCAGTATTTT.

As concerns this clonotype: A read error may explain this, as a much larger clone is one base away. V usage is TRBV10-3 and J usage is TRBJ2-5; D is tentatively TRBD1 or TRBD2 (5 bases each). Germline CDR1 ENHRY, CDR2 SYGVKD. Trimming stripped 4 bases from V and 3 bases from J, with 6 bases between. This CDR3 spans 12 amino acids. In DNA form, the CDR3 reads TGTGCCATCAGTGTGGGGGAAGAGACCCAGTACTTC. This sequence encodes CAISVGEETQYF.

At least ten counts were recorded for this clonotype. The chain links TRBV28 to TRBJ2-2, with a tentative D call TRBD2 (5 bases). Per the germline V gene, CDR1 is MDHEN and CDR2 is SYDVKM. V lost 6 bases and J 3 bases, leaving 11 bases between the germline ends. The CDR3 spans 14 residues. CDR3: CASSPGSDTGELFF. The CDR3 region has the DNA TGTGCCAGCAGCCCGGGGAGCGACACCGGGGAGCTGTTTTTT.

The chain couples TRBV29-1 to TRBJ2-1; unclear D gene. CDR1 is SQVTM and CDR2 is ANQGSEA in the germline V gene. The CDR3 loop spans 14 amino acids. V shed 0 bases and J shed 9 bases, with 15 bases lying between them. CDR3 in amino acids: CSVEDGILGVEQFF. The CDR3 bases are TGCAGCGTTGAAGATGGTATTCTCGGAGTTGAGCAGTTCTTC.

The sample holds many counts of this clonotype. This chain joins TRBV5-1 and TRBJ1-4, with TRBD1 identical over 7 bases. Germline V gene data show CDR1 as SGHRS and CDR2 as YFSETQ. V gave up 5 bases and J gave up 0 bases; unmatched junction bases: 7. The CDR3 loop spans 16 amino acids. The CDR3 DNA reads TGCGCCAGCAGGCCCGGACAGGTATCAACTAATGAAAAACTGTTTTTT. This translates into CASRPGQVSTNEKLFF. Full variable domain (rest looked up from reference TRBV5-1 and TRBJ1-4): KAGVTQTPRYLIKTRGQQVTLSCSPISGHRSVSWYQQTPGQGLQFLFEYFSETQRNKGNFPGRFSGRQFSNSRSEMNVSTLELGDSALYLCASRPGQVSTNEKLFFGSGTQLSVL.

This clonotype was picked up a small number of times. The chain combines TRBV7-9 with TRBJ2-1, with 12 bases lining up with TRBD2. From germline, CDR1 is SEHNR and CDR2 FQNEAQ (reference sequence). The CDR3 runs to 19 residues. J gave up 5 bases and V 2 bases, and 13 bases lay outside the gene matches. The CDR3 bases are TGTGCCAGCAGCTTAACCTCCCGGCCTAGCGGGAGGGGGGACAATGAGCAGTTCTTC. Translated, it gives CASSLTSRPSGRGDNEQFF.

About this clonotype itself: A much more abundant neighbour one base away suggests this may be a read error. The gene calls are TRBV18 and TRBJ1-5, with D uncertain. CDR3 length: 14 residues. V lost 6 bases, J lost 8 bases, and 17 bases lay in between. Germline assignment: CDR1 KGHSH and CDR2 LQKENI. In nucleotides, the CDR3 is TGTGCCAGCTCCCAAATTGGAGGGAACGAGCCCCAGCATTTT. It translates to CASSQIGGNEPQHF.

V is TRBV4-1 and J is TRBJ2-1; TRBD2 agrees at 8 bases. The CDR3 is made up of 16 amino acids. Germline CDR1 MGHRA, CDR2 YSYEKL. The V and J ends lost 3 bases and 6 bases, in that order; junction bases with no gene match: 10. The CDR3 reads CASSHPGLVLSNEQFF. In nucleotides, the CDR3 is TGCGCCAGCAGCCACCCGGGACTAGTATTGAGCAATGAGCAGTTCTTC.

The gene calls are TRBV14 and TRBJ1-2; the match to TRBD1 covers 9 bases. The CDR3 spans 15 residues. V dropped 4 bases and J dropped 4; count of bases not matched to a gene: 7. Germline CDR1 reads SGHDN; CDR2 reads FVKESK. CDR3 DNA: TGTGCCAGCAGCCGTACAGGGGGCGCCAGCTATGGCTACACCTTC. Translating gives CASSRTGGASYGYTF.

The chain links TRBV28 to TRBJ1-1; D remains ambiguous. Trimming stripped 5 bases from V and 1 base from J, with 17 bases between. Germline V gene sequence: CDR1 MDHEN, CDR2 SYDVKM. The CDR3 extends over 16 amino acids. CDR3 nucleotide sequence: TGTGCCAGCAGTACGGGATTTGGGCACCAGAACACTGAAGCTTTCTTT. Its translation: CASSTGFGHQNTEAFF. The variable domain in full, completed from reference TRBV28 and TRBJ1-1, reads DVKVTQSSRYLVKRTGEKVFLECVQDMDHENMFWYRQDPGLGLRLIYFSYDVKMKEKGDIPEGYSVSREKKERFSLILESASTNQTSMYLCASSTGFGHQNTEAFFGQGTRLTVV.

This clonotype appeared many times. The chain links TRBV12-3 or TRBV12-4 to TRBJ2-7, with 10 bases matching TRBD2. The CDR3 has 13 amino acids. Losses at the gene ends were 8 bases for V and 4 bases for J; bases not matched to a gene: 5. The CDR3 region is CASRSSGRYEQYF. Written as DNA, the CDR3 is TGTGCCAGCCGTTCTAGCGGGAGATACGAGCAGTACTTC.

There are many counts of this clonotype. The gene calls are TRBV12-3 or TRBV12-4 and TRBJ1-2; 8 bases line up with TRBD1. This CDR3 has 14 amino acids. The V and J ends lost 0 bases and 7 bases, in that order; junction bases with no gene match: 4. The CDR3 DNA follows: TGTGCCAGCAGTTTAGCGGACAGGGTAACTGGCTACACCTTC. Translated, it gives CASSLADRVTGYTF.

A word on this clonotype: Possible read error: a much larger clone is one base away. The CDR3: CASSLKSGSRGQFF. The CDR3 bases are TGTGCCAGCAGCTTAAAGAGCGGGAGTCGAGGGCAGTTCTTC. This chain uses TRBV7-3 with TRBJ2-1; 8 bases fit TRBD2. Trimming cost V 1 base and J 12 bases; bases outside gene matches: 8. Germline V lookup: CDR1 SGHTA, CDR2 FQGTGA. CDR3 size: 14 residues.

V is TRBV28 and J is TRBJ2-7, with TRBD2 identical over 8 bases. J was trimmed by 1 base and V by 3 bases; bases with no gene match: 20. The CDR3 covers 20 residues. Germline lookup yields CDR1 MDHEN and CDR2 SYDVKM. Here the CDR3 DNA reads TGTGCCAGCAGTTTTTTGGGGATGAGCGGGAGTCAAACTATTTCCTACGAGCAGTACTTC. Translating gives CASSFLGMSGSQTISYEQYF.

This clonotype was picked up one time. V gene TRBV5-4 combines with J gene TRBJ1-5; 8 bases fit TRBD1. V gave up 2 bases and J gave up 4 bases; unmatched junction bases: 5. This CDR3 has 15 amino acids. CDR1 is SGHNT, CDR2 YYREEE, per germline (reference sequence). CDR3 region: CASSFARGPNQPQHF. CDR3 coding DNA: TGTGCCAGCAGCTTCGCCAGGGGGCCGAATCAGCCCCAGCATTTT. The full variable domain, in which reference TRBV5-4 and TRBJ1-5 provide the parts outside the CDR3, is ETGVTQSPTHLIKTRGQQVTLRCSSQSGHNTVSWYQQALGQGPQFIFQYYREEENGRGNFPPRFSGLQFPNYSSELNVNALELDDSALYLCASSFARGPNQPQHFGDGTRLSIL.

This clonotype occurred a few times. This chain joins TRBV5-1 and TRBJ1-1, with D maybe TRBD1 (6 bases). V lost 4 bases to trimming and J lost 0 bases, with 16 bases between them. Germline lookup yields CDR1 SGHRS and CDR2 YFSETQ. The CDR3 is 16 residues long. In DNA form, the CDR3 reads TGCGCCAGCAGCAACGGATATGACAGGTTGAACACTGAAGCTTTCTTT. Its translation is CASSNGYDRLNTEAFF.

This clonotype was counted at least ten times. This rearrangement joins TRBV6-5 to TRBJ1-1, with D maybe TRBD1 (6 bases). The germline V gene encodes CDR1 MNHEY and CDR2 SVGAGI. V dropped 2 bases and J dropped 0 bases, with 16 bases sitting between them. The CDR3 has 17 residues. CDR3 DNA sequence: TGTGCCAGCAGTTACCCAAGTAGGGGGGCCTTGAACACTGAAGCTTTCTTT. This codes for CASSYPSRGALNTEAFF.

This clonotype was counted between two and nine times. This chain links TRBV19 with TRBJ1-2, with 12 bases matching TRBD1. J was trimmed by 0 bases and V by 4 bases; bases with no gene match: 9. This CDR3 comprises 18 residues. Germline lookup yields CDR1 LNHDA and CDR2 SQIVND (reference sequence). The CDR3 region is CASSRLPGQGASNYGYTF. For the CDR3, the DNA is TGTGCCAGTAGTAGACTACCGGGACAGGGGGCCTCTAACTATGGCTACACCTTC.